A selection of T cell receptor beta chains follows, all from one sample in a study of PD-1 and CTLA-4 blockade in melanoma. The data were produced by immunoSEQ multiplex PCR, yet TCRdb's version contains in-frame clones alone and is incomplete. The sample lists about 21,000 clones; approximately 90% were seen once. This specimen was CD8+ T cells from peripheral blood, taken before anti-PD-1 treatment. The receptors were gathered from a human donor with melanoma. Both conserved end residues are part of each CDR3. The D gene is left open where the match is weak. Clone size appears in some rows only: once, few, many, or a class for an expanded clone.

D	J	size	V	DNA	CDR3
.	TRBJ2-7	.	TRBV21-1	TGTGCCAGCAGCAAGCCGCGGGGAGCCTACGAGCAGTACTTC	CASSKPRGAYEQYF
.	TRBJ2-4	.	TRBV15	TGTGCCACCAGCAGTGATGAGGGAGCCAAAAACATTCAGTACTTC	CATSSDEGAKNIQYF
.	TRBJ1-4	.	TRBV4-1	TGCGCCAGCAGCCCTGACAGTGAAAAACTGTTTTTT	CASSPDSEKLFF
.	TRBJ1-2	medium-sized	TRBV13	TGTGCCAGCAGCCCCCTACAGGGCTATGGCTACACCTTC	CASSPLQGYGYTF
.	TRBJ2-7	.	TRBV28	TGTGCCAGCAGTTTGTCTAAAAGTGGTACCGACTACGAGCAGTACTTC	CASSLSKSGTDYEQYF
.	TRBJ1-5	.	TRBV7-9	TGTGCCAGCAGCCGGGGCGATAGCAATCAGCCCCAGCATTTT	CASSRGDSNQPQHF
.	TRBJ2-7	.	TRBV7-9	TGTGCCAGCAGCCCCCCGGACACCTCCTACGAGCAGTACTTC	CASSPPDTSYEQYF
TRBD1	TRBJ1-4	.	TRBV9	TGTGCCAGCAGCCTCCGACAGGGTCTGACTGAAAAACTGTTTTTT	CASSLRQGLTEKLFF
.	TRBJ2-7	.	TRBV10-2	TGCGCCAGCAGTGAGGGGTACGAGCAGTACTTC	CASSEGYEQYF
.	TRBJ2-1	.	TRBV7-9	TGTGCCAGCAGCTTAGTATGGGACCGCGGGGAGCAGTTCTTC	CASSLVWDRGEQFF
TRBD1	TRBJ1-1	.	TRBV7-9	TGTGCCAGCAGCACGTCAGGGGGACGCACTGAAGCTTTCTTT	CASSTSGGRTEAFF
.	TRBJ2-7	few	TRBV24-1	TGTGCCACCAGTGACTCCGTAACAGGGTATGGCGAGCAGTACTTC	CATSDSVTGYGEQYF
.	TRBJ1-2	.	TRBV6-4	TGTGCCAGCAGTGCGGACCCCACCAACTATGGCTACACCTTC	CASSADPTNYGYTF
.	TRBJ1-4	.	TRBV4-3	TGCGCCAGCAGCCAACTTCAGGTTGAAAAACTGTTTTTT	CASSQLQVEKLFF
TRBD1	TRBJ1-1	few	TRBV4-2	TGTGCCAGCAGCCTCGGACAGGGGGCTGAAGCTTTCTTT	CASSLGQGAEAFF
.	TRBJ2-1	once	TRBV4-3	TGCGCCAGCAGCCAAGATTCTGGGGGAGCCTACAATGAGCAGTTCTTC	CASSQDSGGAYNEQFF
TRBD1	TRBJ2-7	.	TRBV27	TGTGCCAGCAGTTTAAACTGGGACAGCGCGTCCTACGAGCAGTACTTC	CASSLNWDSASYEQYF
.	TRBJ2-7	once	TRBV11-2	TGTGCCAGCAGCCCCGACAGCTACGAGCAGTACTTC	CASSPDSYEQYF
.	TRBJ1-1	once	TRBV28	TGTGCCAGCAGTGATTGGGGCAAGGAGGCCGAAGCTTTCTTT	CASSDWGKEAEAFF
.	TRBJ1-2	.	TRBV7-8	TGTGCCAGCAGCCAGGACAGTTCTAACTATGGCTACACCTTC	CASSQDSSNYGYTF
.	TRBJ1-2	.	TRBV25-1	TGTGCCAGCAGTGAATATGGGGAAAATGGCTACACCTTC	CASSEYGENGYTF
.	TRBJ2-3	.	TRBV7-2	TGTGCCAGCAGCTCGGGGGGCTCATCGGATACGCAGTATTTT	CASSSGGSSDTQYF
TRBD1	TRBJ2-7	.	TRBV4-1	TGCGCCAGCAGCCAAGATCTTATGAGGGGACAGCCGCCCTACGAGCAGTACTTC	CASSQDLMRGQPPYEQYF
.	TRBJ1-5	.	TRBV28	TGTGCCAGCAGTTTTGGGAGGGGTTACGGTCAGCCCCAGCATTTT	CASSFGRGYGQPQHF
.	TRBJ2-7	.	TRBV7-6	TGTGCCAGCAGCTTATATGTCTCGGGGGCGGACGAGCAGTACTTC	CASSLYVSGADEQYF
TRBD2	TRBJ2-5	.	TRBV2	TGTGCCAGCAGTGAAAGCGGGACTAGCGGGGGGGCCCAAGAGACCCAGTACTTC	CASSESGTSGGAQETQYF
.	TRBJ2-1	.	TRBV24-1	TGTGCCACCACCGGGCACGGCTTAGAGCAGTTCTTC	CATTGHGLEQFF
TRBD1	TRBJ2-5	.	TRBV3-1/TRBV3-2	TGTGCCAGCAGCCCGGACAGGGCCCAAGAGACCCAGTACTTC	CASSPDRAQETQYF
.	TRBJ2-7	once	TRBV28	TGTGCCAGCAGTCAAGGAGGGGAACGCTACGAGCAGTACTTC	CASSQGGERYEQYF
TRBD1	TRBJ2-1	once	TRBV29-1	TGCAGCGTCTCCGGGACAGGGGGCAGCGATGAGCAGTTCTTC	CSVSGTGGSDEQFF
TRBD1	TRBJ2-1	.	TRBV7-9	TGTGCCAGCAGCTTGGGACAGGGGAGTTTGGATGAGCAGTTCTTC	CASSLGQGSLDEQFF
.	TRBJ2-2	.	TRBV4-1	TGCGCCAGCAGCCAGCTGTCGAACACCGGGGAGCTGTTTTTT	CASSQLSNTGELFF
TRBD1	TRBJ1-1	.	TRBV7-7	TGTGCCAGCAGCTCGAAGGAGACAGGGGGTGTGAGAACTTTCTTT	CASSSKETGGVRTFF
.	TRBJ2-1	.	TRBV6-1	TGTGCCAGCAGTGAAGTGGAGTACGGCTCCTACAATGAGCAGTTCTTC	CASSEVEYGSYNEQFF
.	TRBJ1-2	.	TRBV7-7	TGTGCCCTGTCGGGGCCTGGTGGCTACACCTTC	CALSGPGGYTF
.	TRBJ1-1	.	TRBV7-3	TGTGCCAGCAGCTTATTGGAAAGGTGGGGAGCCTCAGAGGCCACTGAAGCTTTCTTT	CASSLLERWGASEATEAFF
TRBD2	TRBJ2-7	.	TRBV9	TGTGCCAGCAGCGCGAGTCCAATAGCGGGGTCGGTGTGGGAGCAGTACTTC	CASSASPIAGSVWEQYF
TRBD1	TRBJ1-1	.	TRBV6-5	TGTGCCAGCAGCTCCTCAGGGGGCGGCACTGAAGCTTTCTTT	CASSSSGGGTEAFF
.	TRBJ1-2	few	TRBV4-1	TGCGCCAGCAGCCACGAAGACATCGGGGATGGCTACACCTTC	CASSHEDIGDGYTF
.	TRBJ1-4	.	TRBV21-1	TGTGCCAGCAATACGCCCGACAGGCGCCATCGGAGTGAAAAACTGTTTTTT	CASNTPDRRHRSEKLFF
.	TRBJ2-1	once	TRBV12-3/TRBV12-4	TGTGCCAGCCAAATGGGGGCGGGGAATGAGCAGTTCTTC	CASQMGAGNEQFF
.	TRBJ2-2	.	TRBV19	TGTGCCAGTAGTATTTCCACCGGGGAGCTGTTTTTT	CASSISTGELFF
.	TRBJ1-1	.	TRBV10-1	TGCGCCAGCAGCCCCCGGGGGTCAGTTCCTGGGGTCGCTGAAGCTTTCTTT	CASSPRGSVPGVAEAFF